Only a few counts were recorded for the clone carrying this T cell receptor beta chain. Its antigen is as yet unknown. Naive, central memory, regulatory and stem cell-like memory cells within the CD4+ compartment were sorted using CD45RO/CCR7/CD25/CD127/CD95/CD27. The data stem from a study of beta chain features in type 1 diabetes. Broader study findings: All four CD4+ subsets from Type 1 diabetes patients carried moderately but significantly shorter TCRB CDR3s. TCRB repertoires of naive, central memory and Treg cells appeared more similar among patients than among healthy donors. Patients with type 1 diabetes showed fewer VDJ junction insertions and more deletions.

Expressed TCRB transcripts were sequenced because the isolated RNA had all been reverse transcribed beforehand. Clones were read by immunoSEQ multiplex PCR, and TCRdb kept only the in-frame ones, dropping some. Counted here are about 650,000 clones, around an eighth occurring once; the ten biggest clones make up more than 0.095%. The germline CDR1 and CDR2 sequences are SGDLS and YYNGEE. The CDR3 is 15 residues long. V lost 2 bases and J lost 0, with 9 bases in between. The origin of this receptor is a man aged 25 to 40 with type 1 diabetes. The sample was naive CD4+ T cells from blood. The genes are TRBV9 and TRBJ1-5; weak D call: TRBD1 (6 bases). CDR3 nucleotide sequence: TGTGCCAGCAGCGTCACAGGGTATAGCAATCAGCCCCAGCATTTT. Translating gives CASSVTGYSNQPQHF.